This T cell receptor beta chain emerged from a study of T cell repertoires in cytomegalovirus infection. TCRdb itself ran the reads through MiXCR, one entry per CDR3 protein. The table has 290,000 or so distinct CDR3 sequences, roughly a tenth seen once; the top ten hold around 2.5%. The CDR3 runs 15 residues. The germline V gene encodes CDR1 DFQATT and CDR2 SNEGSKA (reference sequence). V lost 2 bases, J lost 7 bases, and 10 bases stayed unmatched. The TCR was taken from a human donor in good health (CMV status not recorded). Some clones in this sample may be carry-over from other donors' samples. The chain is built from TRBV20-1 and TRBJ2-2; TRBD2 matches at 7 bases. Sequencing input: PBMCs. CDR3 region: CSARIGASGGGELFF. CDR3 nucleotide sequence: TGCAGTGCTAGAATCGGGGCTAGCGGAGGCGGGGAGCTGTTTTTT.